A single sample is the source of the 18 T cell receptor beta chains below, sequenced in a study of Ad26.COV2.S vaccination and SARS-CoV-2 variants. The assay was immunoSEQ multiplex PCR, and TCRdb's table has in-frame clones only and misses some. The data hold around 320,000 clones, with over 80% observed a single time. Treatment here: 15 to 20 received Ad26.COV2.S at low or high dose, single or two shots; about five received placebo; per-sample allocation not given. On day 63 after the first injection, vaccine and placebo recipients gave samples. Sequencing was performed on peripheral blood, taken in a trial of Ad26.COV2.S vaccine versus placebo. All receptors derive from a person between 18 and 65 years old who received the Ad26.COV2.S COVID-19 vaccine or a placebo.

The chain has TRBV28 and TRBJ1-5; 7 nucleotides line up with TRBD1. The V gene's germline CDR1 is MDHEN and CDR2 SYDVKM. This CDR3 region has 15 residues. Trimming took 4 bases from V and 4 from J; bases not matched to a gene: 7. Here the CDR3 reads CASSSTRTGNQPQHF. In DNA, the CDR3 is TGTGCCAGCAGTTCTACGAGGACAGGAAATCAGCCCCAGCATTTT. Combining the CDR3 with reference TRBV28 and TRBJ1-5 gives the whole variable domain DVKVTQSSRYLVKRTGEKVFLECVQDMDHENMFWYRQDPGLGLRLIYFSYDVKMKEKGDIPEGYSVSREKKERFSLILESASTNQTSMYLCASSSTRTGNQPQHFGDGTRLSIL.

This chain connects TRBV5-6 to TRBJ1-5; tentative D call: TRBD1 (6 bases). Per germline, CDR1 SGHDT and CDR2 YYEEEE. The CDR3 is 12 residues long. V lost 0 bases to trimming and J lost 11 bases, with 9 bases between them. This CDR3 is CASSLEGGAQHF. CDR3 nucleotides: TGTGCCAGCAGCTTGGAGGGGGGGGCCCAGCATTTT.

The chain couples TRBV7-6 to TRBJ2-7, with 11 bases matching TRBD1. CDR1 and CDR2 from the germline V gene are SGHVS and FNYEAQ. V was clipped by 4 bases and J by 2 bases; unmatched bases: 7. The CDR3 contains 16 residues. The CDR3: CASSSPPGQGAYEQYF. The CDR3 region has the DNA TGTGCCAGCAGCTCGCCCCCGGGACAGGGGGCCTACGAGCAGTACTTC.

This clone was seen a handful of times. The sample carries other DNA sequences with the same CDR3. The genes are TRBV7-9 and TRBJ2-7; unclear D gene. V was clipped by 3 bases and J by 2 bases, with 8 bases between them. Germline CDR1 is SEHNR and CDR2 is FQNEAQ (reference sequence). The CDR3 is 13 amino acids. CDR3 region: CASSLPGAYEQYF. DNA of the CDR3: TGTGCCAGCAGCTTGCCGGGTGCCTACGAGCAGTACTTC.

This clone was observed at least ten times. The V and J genes are TRBV10-3 and TRBJ2-7; TRBD1 agrees at 9 bases. CDR3 length: 15 residues. V lost 6 bases, J lost 2 bases, and 8 bases stayed unmatched. Per the germline V gene, CDR1 is ENHRY and CDR2 is SYGVKD. CDR3 residues: CAIRGQGGTTYEQYF. In DNA form, the CDR3 reads TGTGCCATCAGGGGACAGGGCGGAACTACCTACGAGCAGTACTTC.

The chain uses TRBV28 and TRBJ1-5; D possibly corresponds to TRBD1 (5 bases). V was clipped by 6 bases and J by 5 bases, with 11 bases between them. Germline CDR1 reads MDHEN; CDR2 reads SYDVKM. The CDR3 has 13 residues. The CDR3 bases are TGTGCCAGCAGATCCGGGGGGTATCAGCCCCAGCATTTT. Its protein product is CASRSGGYQPQHF.

The chain uses TRBV9 and TRBJ1-2; 9 positions agree with TRBD1. From germline, CDR1 is SGDLS and CDR2 YYNGEE. The CDR3 contains 14 residues. The trim removed 4 bases at V and 8 bases at J, leaving 9 bases unmatched. DNA for the CDR3: TGTGCCAGCAGCCCACGGACAGGGGCCGCAGGCTACACCTTC. Translation gives CASSPRTGAAGYTF.

V usage is TRBV10-3 and J usage is TRBJ2-3; tentatively, D is TRBD1 or TRBD2 (6 bases each). Germline CDR1 and CDR2: ENHRY and SYGVKD. There are 13 residues in the CDR3. The ends were cut back, 11 bases at V and 2 bases at J, with 14 bases in the middle. The CDR3 DNA reads as TGTGCCTCTCGTCCGGGGGCCACAGATACGCAGTATTTT. It codes for CASRPGATDTQYF.

The genes are TRBV6-1 and TRBJ2-5; D is ambiguous. V lost 3 bases and J 3 bases, leaving 14 bases between the germline ends. This CDR3 spans 15 amino acids. Germline assignment: CDR1 MNHNS and CDR2 SASEGT. In DNA form, the CDR3 reads TGTGCCAGCAGTGAGAATGGCCGGCCCGAAGAGACCCAGTACTTC. It codes for CASSENGRPEETQYF.

The rearrangement uses TRBV6-5 and TRBJ1-1; tentative D call: TRBD1 (5 bases). The CDR3 length is 15 residues. V lost 0 bases and J 4 bases, leaving 12 bases between the germline ends. Germline loops: CDR1 MNHEY, CDR2 SVGAGI. CDR3 DNA: TGTGCCAGCAGTTACTCGTTCCGGACAAGCACTGAAGCTTTCTTT. Its protein product is CASSYSFRTSTEAFF.

The gene calls are TRBV28 and TRBJ1-1; 7 nucleotides line up with TRBD1. Unmatched junction bases numbered 7, after V lost 7 bases and J lost 5 bases. The germline V gene encodes CDR1 MDHEN and CDR2 SYDVKM. The CDR3 extends over 13 amino acids. The CDR3, as DNA: TGTGCCAGCACACCGGACAGGAGGACTGAAGCTTTCTTT. It is translated as CASTPDRRTEAFF.

A word on this clone: Other DNA sequences within the sample encode an identical CDR3. The chain has TRBV9 and TRBJ2-3; D gene ambiguous. V was cut by 2 bases and J by 3 bases, with 7 bases left in between. Germline V gives CDR1 SGDLS, CDR2 YYNGEE. The CDR3 loop spans 13 amino acids. The CDR3 sequence: CASSVLDTDTQYF. The CDR3 DNA sequence: TGTGCCAGCAGCGTTTTAGATACAGATACGCAGTATTTT.

This chain links TRBV7-8 with TRBJ1-5, with TRBD1 identical over 11 bases. Trimming at V came to 4 bases and at J to 5 bases, leaving 10 bases not matched to a gene. Germline CDR1 is SGHVS and CDR2 is FQNEAQ. This CDR3 comprises 17 residues. The CDR3 loop is CASSWGVGTGGDQPQHF. In DNA, the CDR3 is TGTGCCAGCAGCTGGGGTGTCGGGACAGGGGGAGATCAGCCCCAGCATTTT. Full variable domain (rest looked up from reference TRBV7-8 and TRBJ1-5): GAGVSQSPRYKVAKRGQDVALRCDPISGHVSLFWYQQALGQGPEFLTYFQNEAQLDKSGLPSDRFFAERPEGSVSTLKIQRTQQEDSAVYLCASSWGVGTGGDQPQHFGDGTRLSIL.

This chain links TRBV6-6 with TRBJ2-1, with D perhaps TRBD2 (6 bases). This CDR3 spans 15 amino acids. Per germline, CDR1 MNHNY and CDR2 SVGAGI (reference sequence). The germline V and J ends were trimmed by 7 bases and 6 bases, with 19 bases remaining between them. The CDR3 region is CASTQRDSRSNEQFF. The CDR3 DNA follows: TGTGCCAGCACCCAACGGGACTCCCGGAGCAATGAGCAGTTCTTC.

V usage is TRBV28 and J usage is TRBJ2-7; the D is unclear. Germline V lookup: CDR1 MDHEN, CDR2 SYDVKM. V was cut by 4 bases and J by 5 bases, with 15 bases left in between. The CDR3 spans 14 residues. CDR3 nucleotide sequence: TGTGCCAGCAGTTGGCAGGCCATCCCCCACGAGCAGTACTTC. The encoded protein is CASSWQAIPHEQYF.

V is TRBV28 and J is TRBJ1-5; D gene uncertain. Germline V gives CDR1 MDHEN, CDR2 SYDVKM. The CDR3 runs to 14 residues. Trimming shortened V by 2 bases and J by 6 bases, and 11 bases separated the two germline ends. CDR3 DNA: TGTGCCAGCAGTTTAGTGATGATGAGTCAGCCCCAGCATTTT. Amino acids: CASSLVMMSQPQHF.

V gene TRBV5-6 combines with J gene TRBJ1-3; 9 bases are a match to TRBD1. Losses at the gene ends were 3 bases for V and 7 bases for J; bases not matched to a gene: 5. Germline V gene sequence: CDR1 SGHDT, CDR2 YYEEEE. The CDR3 is 14 amino acids. In nucleotides, the CDR3 is TGTGCCAGCAGCTCGACAGGGGGTTGGAACACCATATATTTT. It codes for CASSSTGGWNTIYF.

The chain is built from TRBV7-2 and TRBJ1-1; TRBD1 matches at 7 bases. With 5 bases clipped from V and 9 bases from J, the junction kept 6 bases outside the gene matches. CDR1 is SGHTA and CDR2 is FQGNSA in the germline V gene. This CDR3 is 12 amino acids long. CDR3 nucleotide sequence: TGTGCCAGCAGCCCCTTGGACAGGAAAGCTTTCTTT. Translated, it gives CASSPLDRKAFF. Full variable domain (remainder filled in from reference TRBV7-2 and TRBJ1-1): GAGVSQSPSNKVTEKGKDVELRCDPISGHTALYWYRQSLGQGLEFLIYFQGNSAPDKSGLPSDRFSAERTGGSVSTLTIQRTQQEDSAVYLCASSPLDRKAFFGQGTRLTVV.